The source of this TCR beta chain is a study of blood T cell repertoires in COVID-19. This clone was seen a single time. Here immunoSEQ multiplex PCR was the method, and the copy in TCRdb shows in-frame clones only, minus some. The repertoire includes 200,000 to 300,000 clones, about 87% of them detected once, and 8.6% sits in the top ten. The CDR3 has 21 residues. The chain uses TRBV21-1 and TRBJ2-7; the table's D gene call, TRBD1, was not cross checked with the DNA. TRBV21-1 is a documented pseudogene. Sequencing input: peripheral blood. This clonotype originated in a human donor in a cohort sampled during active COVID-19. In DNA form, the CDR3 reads TGTGCCAGCAGCGAAGTCCCTCCGGGACAGGGTTACTCTAAAATACTCTACGAGCAGTACTTC. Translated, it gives CASSEVPPGQGYSKILYEQYF.